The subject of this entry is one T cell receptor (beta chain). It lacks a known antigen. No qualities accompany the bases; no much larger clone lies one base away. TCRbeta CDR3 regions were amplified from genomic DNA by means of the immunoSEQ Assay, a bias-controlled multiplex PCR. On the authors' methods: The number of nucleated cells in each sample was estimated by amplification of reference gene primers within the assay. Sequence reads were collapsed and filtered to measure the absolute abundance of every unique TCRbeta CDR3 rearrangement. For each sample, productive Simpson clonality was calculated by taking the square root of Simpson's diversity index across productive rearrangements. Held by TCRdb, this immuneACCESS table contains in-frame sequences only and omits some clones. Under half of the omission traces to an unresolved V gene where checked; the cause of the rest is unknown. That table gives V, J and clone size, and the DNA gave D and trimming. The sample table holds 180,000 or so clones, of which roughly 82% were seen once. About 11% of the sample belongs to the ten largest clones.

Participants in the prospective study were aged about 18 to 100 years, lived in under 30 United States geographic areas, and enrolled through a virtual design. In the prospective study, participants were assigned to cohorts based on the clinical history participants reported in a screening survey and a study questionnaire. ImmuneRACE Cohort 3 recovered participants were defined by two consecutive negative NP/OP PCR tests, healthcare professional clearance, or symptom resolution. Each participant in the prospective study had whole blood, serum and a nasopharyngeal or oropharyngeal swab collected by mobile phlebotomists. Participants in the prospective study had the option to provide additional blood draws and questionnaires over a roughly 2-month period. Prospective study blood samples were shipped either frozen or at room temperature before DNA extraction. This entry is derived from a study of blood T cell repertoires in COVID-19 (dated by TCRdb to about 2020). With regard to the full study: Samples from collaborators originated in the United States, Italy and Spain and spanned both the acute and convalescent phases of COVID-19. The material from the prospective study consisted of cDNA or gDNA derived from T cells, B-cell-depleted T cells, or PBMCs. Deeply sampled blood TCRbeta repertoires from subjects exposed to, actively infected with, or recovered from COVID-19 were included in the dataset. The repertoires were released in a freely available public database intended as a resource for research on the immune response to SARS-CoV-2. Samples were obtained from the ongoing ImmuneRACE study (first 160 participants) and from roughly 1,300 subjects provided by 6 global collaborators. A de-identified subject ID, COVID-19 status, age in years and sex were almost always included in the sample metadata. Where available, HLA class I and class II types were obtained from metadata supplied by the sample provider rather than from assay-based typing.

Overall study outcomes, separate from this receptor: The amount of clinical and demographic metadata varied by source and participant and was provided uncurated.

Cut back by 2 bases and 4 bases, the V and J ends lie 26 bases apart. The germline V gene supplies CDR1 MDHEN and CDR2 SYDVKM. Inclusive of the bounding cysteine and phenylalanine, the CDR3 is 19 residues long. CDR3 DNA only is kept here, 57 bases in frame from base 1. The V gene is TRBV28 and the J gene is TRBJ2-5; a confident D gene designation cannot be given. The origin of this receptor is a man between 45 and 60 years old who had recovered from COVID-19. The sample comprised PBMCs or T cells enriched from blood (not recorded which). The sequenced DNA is TGTGCCAGCAGTTTACCAACCCTAAGAGGATGGCACAAAGGAGAGACCCAGTACTTC. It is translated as CASSLPTLRGWHKGETQYF.